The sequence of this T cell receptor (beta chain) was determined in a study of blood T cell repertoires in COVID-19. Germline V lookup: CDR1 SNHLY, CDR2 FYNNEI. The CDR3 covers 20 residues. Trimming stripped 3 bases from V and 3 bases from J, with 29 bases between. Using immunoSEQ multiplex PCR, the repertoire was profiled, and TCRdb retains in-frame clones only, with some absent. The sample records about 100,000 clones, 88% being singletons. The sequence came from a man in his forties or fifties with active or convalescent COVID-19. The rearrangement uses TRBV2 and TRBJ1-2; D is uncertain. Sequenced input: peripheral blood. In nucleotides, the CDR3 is TGTGCCAGCAGTGACCTGACACCCCATATCCTTTCGAGAGATTACTATGGCTACACCTTC. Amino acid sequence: CASSDLTPHILSRDYYGYTF.